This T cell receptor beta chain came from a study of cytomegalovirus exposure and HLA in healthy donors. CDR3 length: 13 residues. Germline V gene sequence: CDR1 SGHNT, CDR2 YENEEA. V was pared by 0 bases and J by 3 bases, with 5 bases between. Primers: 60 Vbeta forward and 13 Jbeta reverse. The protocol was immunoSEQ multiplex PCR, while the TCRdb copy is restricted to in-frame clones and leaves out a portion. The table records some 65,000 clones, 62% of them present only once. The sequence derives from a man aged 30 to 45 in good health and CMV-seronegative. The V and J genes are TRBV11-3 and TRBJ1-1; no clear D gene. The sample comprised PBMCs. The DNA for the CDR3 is TGTGCCAGCAGCTTAGAGGGCCACACTGAAGCTTTCTTT. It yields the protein CASSLEGHTEAFF.